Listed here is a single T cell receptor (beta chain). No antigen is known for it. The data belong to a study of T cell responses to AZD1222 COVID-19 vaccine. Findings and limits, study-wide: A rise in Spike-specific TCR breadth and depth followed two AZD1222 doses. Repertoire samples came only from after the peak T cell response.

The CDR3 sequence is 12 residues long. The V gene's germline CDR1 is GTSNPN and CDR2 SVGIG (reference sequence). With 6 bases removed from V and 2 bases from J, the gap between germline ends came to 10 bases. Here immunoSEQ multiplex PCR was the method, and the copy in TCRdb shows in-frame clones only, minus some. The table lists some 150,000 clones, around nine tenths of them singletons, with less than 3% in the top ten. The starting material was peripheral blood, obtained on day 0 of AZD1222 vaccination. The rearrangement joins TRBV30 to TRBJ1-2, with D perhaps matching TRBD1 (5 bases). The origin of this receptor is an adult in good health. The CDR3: CACGGGNYGYTF. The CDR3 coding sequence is TGTGCCTGCGGGGGGGGGAACTATGGCTACACCTTC.